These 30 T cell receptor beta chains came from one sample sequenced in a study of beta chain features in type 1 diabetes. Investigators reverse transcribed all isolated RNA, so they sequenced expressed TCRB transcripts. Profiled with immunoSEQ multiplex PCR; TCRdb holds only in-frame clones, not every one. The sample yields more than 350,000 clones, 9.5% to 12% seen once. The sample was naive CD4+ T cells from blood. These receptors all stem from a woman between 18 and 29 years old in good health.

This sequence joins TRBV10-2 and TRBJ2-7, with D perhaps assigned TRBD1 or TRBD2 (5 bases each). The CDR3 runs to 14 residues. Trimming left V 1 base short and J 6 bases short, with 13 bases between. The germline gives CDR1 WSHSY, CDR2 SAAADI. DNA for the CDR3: TGCGCCAGCAGTGAGTATTCCGGGGCCGCCGAGCAGTACGTC. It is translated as CASSEYSGAAEQYV.

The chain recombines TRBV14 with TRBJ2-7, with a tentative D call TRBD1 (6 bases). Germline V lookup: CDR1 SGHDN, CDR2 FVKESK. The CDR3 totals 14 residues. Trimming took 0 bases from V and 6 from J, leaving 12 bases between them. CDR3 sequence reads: CASSQEVSRGEQYF. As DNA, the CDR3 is TGTGCCAGCAGCCAAGAAGTGAGCAGGGGCGAGCAGTACTTC.

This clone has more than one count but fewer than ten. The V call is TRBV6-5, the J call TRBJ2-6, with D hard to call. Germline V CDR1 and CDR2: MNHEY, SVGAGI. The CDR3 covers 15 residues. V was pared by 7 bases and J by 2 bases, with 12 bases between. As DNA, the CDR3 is TGTGCCAGCACCTCGGTAAAGGCTGGGGCCAACGTCCTGACTTTC. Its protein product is CASTSVKAGANVLTF.

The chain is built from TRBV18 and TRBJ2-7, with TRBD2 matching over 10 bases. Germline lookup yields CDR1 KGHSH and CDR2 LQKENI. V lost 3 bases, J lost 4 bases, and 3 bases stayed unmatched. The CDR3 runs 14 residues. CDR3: CASSPGTSVYEQYV. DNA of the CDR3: TGTGCCAGCTCACCTGGGACTAGCGTTTACGAGCAGTACGTC.

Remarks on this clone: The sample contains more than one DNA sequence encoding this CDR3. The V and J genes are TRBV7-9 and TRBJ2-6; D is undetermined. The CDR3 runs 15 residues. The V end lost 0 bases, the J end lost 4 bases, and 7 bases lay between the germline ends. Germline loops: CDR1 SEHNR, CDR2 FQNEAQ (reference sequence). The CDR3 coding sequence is TGTGCCAGCAGCTTAGCCGGAACCGGGGCCAACGTCCTGACTTTC. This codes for CASSLAGTGANVLTF. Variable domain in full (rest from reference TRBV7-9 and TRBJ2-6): DTGVSQNPRHKITKRGQNVTFRCDPISEHNRLYWYRQTLGQGPEFLTYFQNEAQLEKSRLLSDRFSAERPKGSFSTLEIQRTEQGDSAMYLCASSLAGTGANVLTFGAGSRLTVL.

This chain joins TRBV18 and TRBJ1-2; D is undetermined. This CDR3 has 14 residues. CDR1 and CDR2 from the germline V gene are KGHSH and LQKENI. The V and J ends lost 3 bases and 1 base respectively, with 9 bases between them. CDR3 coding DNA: TGTGCCAGCTCACCGGACCAGAGTAACTATGGCTACACCTTC. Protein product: CASSPDQSNYGYTF.

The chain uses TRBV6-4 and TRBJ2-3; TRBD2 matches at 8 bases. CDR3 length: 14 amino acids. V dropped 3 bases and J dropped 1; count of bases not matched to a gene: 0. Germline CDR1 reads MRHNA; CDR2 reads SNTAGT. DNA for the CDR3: TGTGCCAGCAGTGAGGGACTAGGCACAGATACGCAGTATTTT. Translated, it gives CASSEGLGTDTQYF.

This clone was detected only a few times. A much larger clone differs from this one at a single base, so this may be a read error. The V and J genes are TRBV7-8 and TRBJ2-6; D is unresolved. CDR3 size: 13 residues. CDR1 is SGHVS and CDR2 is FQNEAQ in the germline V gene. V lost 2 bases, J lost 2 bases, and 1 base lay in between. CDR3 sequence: CASSLTGANVLTF. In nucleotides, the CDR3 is TGTGCCAGCAGCTTAACTGGGGCCAACGTCCTGACTTTC.

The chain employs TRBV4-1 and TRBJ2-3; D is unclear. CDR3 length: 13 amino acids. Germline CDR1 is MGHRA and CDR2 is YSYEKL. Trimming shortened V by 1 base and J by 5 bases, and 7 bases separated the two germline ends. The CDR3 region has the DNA TGCGCCAGCAGCCAAGCCTGGATAGATACGCAGTATTTT. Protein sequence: CASSQAWIDTQYF.

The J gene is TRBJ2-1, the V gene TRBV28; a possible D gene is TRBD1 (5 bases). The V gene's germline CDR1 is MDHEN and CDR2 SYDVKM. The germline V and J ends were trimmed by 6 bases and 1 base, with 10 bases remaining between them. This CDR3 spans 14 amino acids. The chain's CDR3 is CASRVGVSYNEQFF. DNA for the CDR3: TGTGCCAGCAGGGTAGGGGTATCCTACAATGAGCAGTTCTTC.

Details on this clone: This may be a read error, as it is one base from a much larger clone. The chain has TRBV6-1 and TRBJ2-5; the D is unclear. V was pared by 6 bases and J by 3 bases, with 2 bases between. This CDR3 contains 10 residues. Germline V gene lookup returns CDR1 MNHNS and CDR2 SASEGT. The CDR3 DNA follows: TGTGCCAGCAGCAAAGAGACCCAGTACTTC. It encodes CASSKETQYF.

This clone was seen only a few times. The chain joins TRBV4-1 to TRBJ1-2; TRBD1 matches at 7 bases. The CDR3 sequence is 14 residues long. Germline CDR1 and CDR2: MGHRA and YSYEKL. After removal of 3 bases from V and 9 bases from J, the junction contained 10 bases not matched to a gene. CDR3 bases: TGCGCCAGCAGCCAGGCCGGGACAGATATCAGCTACACCTTC. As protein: CASSQAGTDISYTF.

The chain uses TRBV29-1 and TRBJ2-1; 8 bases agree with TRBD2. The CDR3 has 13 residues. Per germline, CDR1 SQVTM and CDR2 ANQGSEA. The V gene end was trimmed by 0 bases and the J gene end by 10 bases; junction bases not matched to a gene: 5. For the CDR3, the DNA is TGCAGCGTTGAAGATATAGCGGGGCGGGAGCAGTTCTTC. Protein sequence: CSVEDIAGREQFF.

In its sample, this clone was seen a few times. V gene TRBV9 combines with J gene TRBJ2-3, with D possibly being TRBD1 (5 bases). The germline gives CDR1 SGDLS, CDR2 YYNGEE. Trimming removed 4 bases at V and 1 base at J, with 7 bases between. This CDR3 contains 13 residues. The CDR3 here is CASSTTGTDTQYF. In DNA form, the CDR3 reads TGTGCCAGCAGCACGACAGGCACAGATACGCAGTATTTT.

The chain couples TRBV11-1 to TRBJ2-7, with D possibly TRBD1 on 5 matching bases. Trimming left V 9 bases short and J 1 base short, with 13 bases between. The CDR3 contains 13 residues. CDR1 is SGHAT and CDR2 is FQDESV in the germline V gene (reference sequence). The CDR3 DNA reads TGTGCCAGTCAGCAGGCAGGGTCCTACGAGCAGTACTTC. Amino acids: CASQQAGSYEQYF.

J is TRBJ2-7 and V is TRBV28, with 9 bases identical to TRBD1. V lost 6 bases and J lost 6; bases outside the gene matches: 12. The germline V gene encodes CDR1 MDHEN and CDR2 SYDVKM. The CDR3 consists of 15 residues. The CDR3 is CASSRPGQGLPEQYV. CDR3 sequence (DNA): TGTGCCAGCAGCCGGCCGGGACAGGGTCTCCCCGAGCAGTACGTC.

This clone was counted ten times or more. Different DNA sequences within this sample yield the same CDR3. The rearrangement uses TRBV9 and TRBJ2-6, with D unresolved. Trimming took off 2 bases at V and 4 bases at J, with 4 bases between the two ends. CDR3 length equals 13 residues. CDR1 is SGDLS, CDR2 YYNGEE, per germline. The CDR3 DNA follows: TGTGCCAGCAGCGTTGACGGGGCCAACGTCCTGACTTTC. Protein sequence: CASSVDGANVLTF.

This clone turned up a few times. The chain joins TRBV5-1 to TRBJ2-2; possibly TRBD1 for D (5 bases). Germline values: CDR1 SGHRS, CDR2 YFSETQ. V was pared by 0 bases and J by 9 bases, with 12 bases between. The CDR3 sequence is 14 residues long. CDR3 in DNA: TGCGCCAGCAGCTTGGGAACAGGCCGTTGGGAGCTGTTTTTT. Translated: CASSLGTGRWELFF.

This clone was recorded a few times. CDR3 loop: CASTHSGDSYNEQFF. CDR3 bases: TGTGCCAGCACCCATAGCGGGGACTCCTACAATGAGCAGTTCTTC. The chain joins TRBV4-2 to TRBJ2-1; 8 bases agree with TRBD2. The ends lost 7 bases at V and 0 bases at J; junction bases unmatched: 5. Germline V gives CDR1 LGHNA, CDR2 YNFKEQ. The CDR3 contains 15 residues.

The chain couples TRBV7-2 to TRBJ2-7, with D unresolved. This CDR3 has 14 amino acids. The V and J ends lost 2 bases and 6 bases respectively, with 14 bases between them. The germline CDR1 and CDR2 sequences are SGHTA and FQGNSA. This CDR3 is CASSLLVNGGEQYV. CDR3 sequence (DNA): TGTGCCAGCAGCTTATTGGTAAACGGCGGCGAGCAGTACGTC.

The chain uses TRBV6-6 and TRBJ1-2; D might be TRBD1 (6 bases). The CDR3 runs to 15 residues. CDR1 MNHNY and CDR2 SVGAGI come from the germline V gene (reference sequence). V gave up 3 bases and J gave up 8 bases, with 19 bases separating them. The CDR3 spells CASSYETGFALGYTF. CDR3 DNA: TGTGCCAGCAGTTATGAGACAGGTTTTGCTTTAGGCTACACCTTC.

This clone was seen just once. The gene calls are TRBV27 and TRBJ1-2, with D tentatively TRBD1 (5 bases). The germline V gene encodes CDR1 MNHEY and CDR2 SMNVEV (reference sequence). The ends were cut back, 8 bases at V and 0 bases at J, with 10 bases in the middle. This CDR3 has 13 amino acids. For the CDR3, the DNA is TGTGCCAGCTCCGACAGAGCTAACTATGGCTACACCTTC. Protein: CASSDRANYGYTF.

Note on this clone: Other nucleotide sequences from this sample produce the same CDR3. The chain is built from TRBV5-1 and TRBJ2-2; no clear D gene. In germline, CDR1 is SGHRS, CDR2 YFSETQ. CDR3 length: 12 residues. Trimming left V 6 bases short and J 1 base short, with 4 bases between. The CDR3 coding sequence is TGCGCCAGCACCAGGAACACCGGGGAGCTGTTTTTT. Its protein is CASTRNTGELFF.

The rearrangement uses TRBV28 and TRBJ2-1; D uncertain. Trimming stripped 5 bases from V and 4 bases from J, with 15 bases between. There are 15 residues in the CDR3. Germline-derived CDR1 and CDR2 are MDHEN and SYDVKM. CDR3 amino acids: CASSQPEDPYNEQFF. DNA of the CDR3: TGTGCCAGCAGTCAGCCAGAGGACCCTTACAATGAGCAGTTCTTC. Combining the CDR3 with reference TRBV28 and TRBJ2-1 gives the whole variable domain DVKVTQSSRYLVKRTGEKVFLECVQDMDHENMFWYRQDPGLGLRLIYFSYDVKMKEKGDIPEGYSVSREKKERFSLILESASTNQTSMYLCASSQPEDPYNEQFFGPGTRLTVL.

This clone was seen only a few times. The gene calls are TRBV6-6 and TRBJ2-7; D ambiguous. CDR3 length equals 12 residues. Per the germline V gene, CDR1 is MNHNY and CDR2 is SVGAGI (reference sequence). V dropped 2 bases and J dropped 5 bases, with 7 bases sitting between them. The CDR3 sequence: CASSYDRDEQYV. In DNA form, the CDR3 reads TGTGCCAGCAGTTACGATCGGGACGAGCAGTACGTC.

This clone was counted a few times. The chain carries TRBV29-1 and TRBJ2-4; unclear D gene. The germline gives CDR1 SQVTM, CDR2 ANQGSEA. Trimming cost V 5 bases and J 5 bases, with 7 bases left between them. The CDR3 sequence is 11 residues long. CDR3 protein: CSVQTENIQYF. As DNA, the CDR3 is TGCAGCGTTCAGACCGAAAACATTCAGTACTTC.

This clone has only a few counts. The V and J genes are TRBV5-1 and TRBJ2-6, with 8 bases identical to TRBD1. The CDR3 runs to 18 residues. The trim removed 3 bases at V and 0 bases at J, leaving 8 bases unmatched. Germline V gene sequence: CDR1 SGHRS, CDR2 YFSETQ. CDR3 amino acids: CASSWRTGLSSGANVLTF. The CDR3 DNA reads TGCGCCAGCAGCTGGAGGACAGGGTTGAGCTCTGGGGCCAACGTCCTGACTTTC.

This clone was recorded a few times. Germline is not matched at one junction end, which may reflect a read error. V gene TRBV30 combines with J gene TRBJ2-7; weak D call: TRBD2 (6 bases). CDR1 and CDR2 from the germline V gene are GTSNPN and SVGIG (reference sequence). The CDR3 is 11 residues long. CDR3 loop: CARGSPYVQYF. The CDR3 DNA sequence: TGTGCCCGGGGGTCACCCTACGTGCAGTACTTC.

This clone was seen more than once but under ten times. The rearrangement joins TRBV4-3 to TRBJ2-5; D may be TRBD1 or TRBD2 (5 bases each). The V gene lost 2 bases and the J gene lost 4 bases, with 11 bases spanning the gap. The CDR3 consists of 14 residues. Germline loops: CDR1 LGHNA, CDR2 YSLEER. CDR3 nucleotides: TGCGCCAGCAGCCAACCGGGACGCGGAGAGACCCAGTACTTC. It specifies CASSQPGRGETQYF.

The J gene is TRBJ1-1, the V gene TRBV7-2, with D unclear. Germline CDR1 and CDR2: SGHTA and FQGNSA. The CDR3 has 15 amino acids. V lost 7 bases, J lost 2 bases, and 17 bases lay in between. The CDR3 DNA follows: TGTGCCAGCATCCGGGGATCTAATTTAAACACTGAAGCTTTCTTT. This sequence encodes CASIRGSNLNTEAFF.